A selection of T cell receptor beta chains follows, all from one sample in a study of identical twins. Via MiXCR, TCRdb re-called the 5' RACE reads, giving one row per CDR3 protein. Of 200,000 to 300,000 distinct CDR3 sequences in the sample, roughly 13% are singletons; the top ten hold about 3.9%. Separately, the same data were catalogued under a study of yellow fever vaccine responses in identical twins.

The material sequenced was memory (CD45RO+) T cells sorted from blood. Every receptor here comes from a woman between 18 and 30 years old in good health. Both conserved end residues are trimmed from each CDR3. A D gene is named only where the DNA matches it firmly.

j_call: TRBJ2-3
d_call: TRBD2
v_call: TRBV6-5
cdr3_aa: ASSSPGLADTDTQY

j_call: TRBJ1-1
d_call: -
v_call: TRBV12-3/TRBV12-4
cdr3_aa: ASSVGRRLVSAEAF

j_call: TRBJ2-5
d_call: -
v_call: TRBV24-1
cdr3_aa: ATSDPSTSQETQY

j_call: TRBJ1-1
d_call: -
v_call: TRBV18
cdr3_aa: ASFNRASTEAF

j_call: TRBJ1-6
d_call: -
v_call: TRBV11-2
cdr3_aa: ASSLVVGINSPLH

j_call: TRBJ2-2
d_call: -
v_call: TRBV9
cdr3_aa: ASSGSASNTGELF

j_call: TRBJ2-1
d_call: -
v_call: TRBV2
cdr3_aa: ASLGESPVYNEQF

j_call: TRBJ2-5
d_call: -
v_call: TRBV7-2
cdr3_aa: ASSSTQGSAETQY

j_call: TRBJ1-1
d_call: -
v_call: TRBV15
cdr3_aa: ATSRDLAASEAF

j_call: TRBJ1-6
d_call: -
v_call: TRBV2
cdr3_aa: ASSDSGQAVPLH

j_call: TRBJ2-2
d_call: TRBD1
v_call: TRBV6-1
cdr3_aa: ASTPQGAGELF

j_call: TRBJ2-1
d_call: -
v_call: TRBV4-3
cdr3_aa: ASSQDRQLNEQF

j_call: TRBJ2-7
d_call: -
v_call: TRBV18
cdr3_aa: ASSLTQGGEQY

j_call: TRBJ1-2
d_call: -
v_call: TRBV6-2/TRBV6-3
cdr3_aa: ATTGRAWGYGYT

j_call: TRBJ1-5
d_call: TRBD1
v_call: TRBV5-6
cdr3_aa: ASSRSGTGGNQPQH

j_call: TRBJ2-2
d_call: TRBD2
v_call: TRBV6-2/TRBV6-3
cdr3_aa: ASSSSGGLGGELF

j_call: TRBJ2-4
d_call: -
v_call: TRBV6-1
cdr3_aa: ASPQRGKLAKNIQY

j_call: TRBJ2-1
d_call: -
v_call: TRBV11-2
cdr3_aa: ASSLDRLAPNEQF

j_call: TRBJ2-5
d_call: TRBD2
v_call: TRBV12-3/TRBV12-4
cdr3_aa: ASSQNRGGPETQY

j_call: TRBJ2-2
d_call: TRBD2
v_call: TRBV12-3/TRBV12-4
cdr3_aa: ASSPIAGGAGELF

j_call: TRBJ2-1
d_call: TRBD2
v_call: TRBV11-2
cdr3_aa: ASSLRGLAGGSGSYNEQF

j_call: TRBJ2-1
d_call: -
v_call: TRBV12-5
cdr3_aa: ASGLFNEQF

j_call: TRBJ2-5
d_call: -
v_call: TRBV6-5
cdr3_aa: ASSYSGNTGRSYL

j_call: TRBJ2-5
d_call: TRBD1
v_call: TRBV7-9
cdr3_aa: ASSLVGTGSLETQY

j_call: TRBJ2-1
d_call: TRBD2
v_call: TRBV20-1
cdr3_aa: SAISGRGMPNDNEQF

j_call: TRBJ2-5
d_call: -
v_call: TRBV11-2
cdr3_aa: ASSFGWGQETQY

j_call: TRBJ2-1
d_call: -
v_call: TRBV10-3
cdr3_aa: AISRREQF

j_call: TRBJ2-7
d_call: TRBD2
v_call: TRBV6-1
cdr3_aa: ASSIAGGPYEQY

j_call: TRBJ1-1
d_call: -
v_call: TRBV7-9
cdr3_aa: ASSSSRGRGTEAF

j_call: TRBJ2-5
d_call: -
v_call: TRBV9
cdr3_aa: ASSTTGNPKETQY

j_call: TRBJ2-7
d_call: -
v_call: TRBV7-2
cdr3_aa: ASMGREPLREQY

j_call: TRBJ1-6
d_call: TRBD1
v_call: TRBV19
cdr3_aa: ASSAGDRGRGSPLH

j_call: TRBJ2-5
d_call: -
v_call: TRBV20-1
cdr3_aa: SARIGTNRETQY

j_call: TRBJ1-1
d_call: -
v_call: TRBV6-5
cdr3_aa: ASSFLTAQTGRDTEAF